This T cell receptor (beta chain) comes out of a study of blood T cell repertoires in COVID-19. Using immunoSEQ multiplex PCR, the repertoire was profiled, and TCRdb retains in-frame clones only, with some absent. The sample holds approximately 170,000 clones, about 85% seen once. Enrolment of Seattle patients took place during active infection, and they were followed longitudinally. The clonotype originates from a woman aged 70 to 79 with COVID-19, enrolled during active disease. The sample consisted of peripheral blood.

The CDR3 spells CASSLGGANSPLHF. The CDR3 nucleotides are TGTGCCAGCAGCTTGGGGGGAGCTAATTCACCCCTCCACTTT. V is TRBV5-4 and J is TRBJ1-6, with D unclear. Germline values: CDR1 SGHNT, CDR2 YYREEE (reference sequence). The CDR3 loop spans 14 amino acids. V was trimmed by 0 bases and J by 6 bases, leaving 7 bases between them.